These 19 T cell receptor beta chains share one sample of origin, sequenced in a study of blood T cells in healthy people across ages. A second PCR, run for about 7 to 11 cycles, used a sample-barcoded 5' primer plus a J-beta primer mix. MiXCR, run by TCRdb on the 5' RACE reads, gives a single entry per CDR3 protein. Of about 650,000 distinct CDR3 sequences in the sample, under 65% were seen once. Material for sequencing was blood. The receptors stem from a woman aged 80 or over in good health.

This clonotype was detected ten times or more. The chain carries TRBV20-1 and TRBJ1-4; tentatively, D is TRBD1 (6 bases). Deletions cut 0 bases from V and 7 bases from J, with 12 bases between. The V gene's germline CDR1 is DFQATT and CDR2 SNEGSKA (reference sequence). CDR3 length equals 14 residues. CDR3 in amino acids: CSARDVQGGEKLFF. CDR3 bases: TGCAGTGCTAGAGATGTACAGGGCGGTGAAAAACTGTTTTTT.

This clonotype has at least ten counts. The chain couples TRBV10-3 to TRBJ2-3, with 8 bases that match TRBD2. The CDR3 sequence is 14 residues long. Germline CDR1 reads ENHRY; CDR2 reads SYGVKD. Trimming took 7 bases from V and 5 from J; bases not matched to a gene: 8. CDR3 in amino acids: CAITTSGSEDTQYF. CDR3 nucleotides: TGTGCCATCACTACCAGCGGGAGTGAAGATACGCAGTATTTT.

The CDR3 DNA reads as TGCAGCGTTGGTAATACGGGCATAGGGGAGACCCAGTACTTC. As protein: CSVGNTGIGETQYF. The V and J genes are TRBV29-1 and TRBJ2-7, with no clear D. The J call is uncertain, as TRBJ2-5 better fits the DNA end. The germline gives CDR1 SQVTM, CDR2 ANQGSEA. This CDR3 has 14 residues.

V gene TRBV6-6 combines with J gene TRBJ2-1, with TRBD2 matching over 7 bases. The junction had 1 base not matched to a gene; V was cut back by 2 bases and J by 3 bases. Germline values: CDR1 MNHNY, CDR2 SVGAGI (reference sequence). The CDR3 has 14 amino acids. The CDR3 region is CASSYERGYNEQFF. The DNA for the CDR3 is TGTGCCAGCAGTTACGAGCGGGGCTACAATGAGCAGTTCTTC.

In its sample, this clonotype was seen many times. CDR3 nucleotides: TGTGCCAGCAGCCGGGACACGTACAATGAGCAGTTCTTC. This gives the protein CASSRDTYNEQFF. V gene TRBV7-9 combines with J gene TRBJ2-1, with a tentative D call TRBD1 (6 bases). The germline gives CDR1 SEHNR, CDR2 FQNEAQ (reference sequence). The CDR3 loop spans 13 amino acids. Trimming removed 5 bases at V and 4 bases at J, with 9 bases between.

The rearrangement joins TRBV20-1 to TRBJ2-2; 7 bases line up with TRBD2. V was clipped by 0 bases and J by 5 bases; unmatched bases: 9. Germline V gives CDR1 DFQATT, CDR2 SNEGSKA (reference sequence). This CDR3 region has 16 residues. This chain's CDR3 is CSARDTGGGSTGELFF. CDR3 nucleotides: TGCAGTGCTAGAGATACGGGGGGAGGTTCAACCGGGGAGCTGTTTTTT.

This rearrangement joins TRBV9 to TRBJ2-1; D is undetermined. The closer fit of TRBJ2-7 to the DNA end suggests the J call may be wrong. The CDR3 consists of 12 residues. Germline values: CDR1 SGDLS, CDR2 YYNGEE. CDR3 DNA sequence: TGTGCCAGCAGCGACAGCTACAATGAGCAGTACTTC. Its translation: CASSDSYNEQYF.

The chain joins TRBV20-1 to TRBJ2-3; TRBD2 aligns across 14 bases. CDR3 length equals 15 residues. Germline V gives CDR1 DFQATT, CDR2 SNEGSKA (reference sequence). J gave up 1 base and V 6 bases, and 3 bases lay outside the gene matches. CDR3 residues: CSATSGGEGTDTQYF. Written as DNA, the CDR3 is TGCAGTGCGACTAGCGGGGGGGAGGGCACAGATACGCAGTATTTT.

The chain carries TRBV15 and TRBJ1-6, with unresolved D. The V end was cut by 3 bases, the J end by 7 bases, with 13 bases between. The CDR3 is 15 residues long. CDR1 and CDR2 from the germline V gene are LNHNV and YYDKDF (reference sequence). CDR3 protein: CATSSNRGSNSPLHF. For the CDR3, the DNA is TGTGCCACCAGCAGTAACCGGGGATCCAATTCACCCCTCCACTTT.

This clonotype was counted a few times. Since a much larger clone is just one base distant, this may be a read error. The chain is built from TRBV5-1 and TRBJ2-7; a weak D match, TRBD2 (5 bases). The CDR3 length is 13 residues. CDR1 is SGHRS and CDR2 is YFSETQ in the germline V gene. CDR3 nucleotides: TGCGCCAGCAGCTTGGAACTAGACTACGGGCAGTACTTC. The encoded protein is CASSLELDYGQYF.

The chain is built from TRBV20-1 and TRBJ2-2; D possibly corresponds to TRBD1 (5 bases). Germline CDR1 reads DFQATT; CDR2 reads SNEGSKA (reference sequence). CDR3 length: 16 amino acids. The V and J ends lost 3 bases and 5 bases respectively, with 19 bases between them. CDR3 residues: CSARTPAGKRTGELFF. DNA of the CDR3: TGCAGTGCTAGGACCCCGGCAGGGAAAAGGACCGGGGAGCTGTTTTTT.

A remark on this clonotype: Being one base from a much bigger clone, this may be a read error. The chain has TRBV27 and TRBJ2-7, with a tentative D call TRBD1 (5 bases). CDR3 length: 13 residues. The germline gives CDR1 MNHEY, CDR2 SMNVEV (reference sequence). This CDR3 reads CAGSPRQTYEQYF. The CDR3 bases are TGTGCCGGCAGTCCCAGACAGACCTACGAGCAGTACTTC.

The rearrangement joins TRBV4-2 to TRBJ1-2; the D is unclear. This CDR3 is built from 15 residues. The V gene's germline CDR1 is LGHNA and CDR2 YNFKEQ. The V end lost 1 base, the J end lost 4 bases, and 13 bases lay between the germline ends. The chain's CDR3 is CASSQGLPGTYGYTF. CDR3 nucleotide sequence: TGTGCCAGCAGCCAAGGCCTGCCGGGCACCTATGGCTACACCTTC.

The sample holds many counts of this clonotype. The V call is TRBV7-9, the J call TRBJ2-1; D perhaps matches TRBD1 (6 bases). The V and J ends lost 5 bases and 5 bases respectively, with 13 bases between them. Germline-derived CDR1 and CDR2 are SEHNR and FQNEAQ (reference sequence). CDR3 length: 14 residues. The CDR3 DNA reads as TGTGCCAGCAGCCGTCCAGGGGCTAACAATGAGCAGTTCTTC. It translates to CASSRPGANNEQFF.

This clonotype came up many times. J is TRBJ1-6 and V is TRBV30, with D perhaps TRBD1 (6 bases). The V end was cut by 8 bases, the J end by 7 bases, with 15 bases between. Per the germline V gene, CDR1 is GTSNPN and CDR2 is SVGIG (reference sequence). This CDR3 is built from 13 residues. CDR3 region: CAGTGQGNSPLHF. The CDR3 nucleotides are TGTGCCGGGACGGGGCAGGGGAATTCACCCCTCCACTTT.

This clonotype was recorded a few times. The gene calls are TRBV29-1 and TRBJ2-5; 9 nucleotides match TRBD1. The CDR3 consists of 14 residues. V lost 8 bases to trimming and J lost 5 bases; unmatched junction nucleotides: 12. CDR1 and CDR2 from the germline V gene are SQVTM and ANQGSEA. The CDR3: CSIRTGEAVETQYF. CDR3 in DNA: TGCAGCATAAGGACAGGGGAGGCAGTGGAGACCCAGTACTTC.

V and J are TRBV20-1 and TRBJ2-1; 10 positions match TRBD2. Germline lookup yields CDR1 DFQATT and CDR2 SNEGSKA (reference sequence). The J segment lost 8 bases and the V segment lost 2 bases, leaving 3 bases of the junction unmatched. The CDR3 extends over 13 amino acids. The CDR3 bases are TGCAGTGCTAGATTCACTAGCGGGGATGAGCAGTTCTTC. It is translated as CSARFTSGDEQFF.

On this clonotype: A read error may explain this, as a much larger clone is one base away. V usage is TRBV29-1 and J usage is TRBJ1-1; 7 positions agree with TRBD1. Germline lookup yields CDR1 SQVTM and CDR2 ANQGSEA. Germline trimming cut 8 bases from V and 2 bases from J; bases unmatched to any gene: 8. The CDR3 covers 13 residues. In nucleotides, the CDR3 is TGCAGCCGAAACAGGGGCCTTAACACTGAAGCTTTCTTT. Encoded protein: CSRNRGLNTEAFF.

This clonotype appeared many times. This rearrangement joins TRBV24-1 to TRBJ2-4; D remains unclear. Germline CDR1 reads KGHDR; CDR2 reads SFDVKD. Trimming took off 11 bases at V and 6 bases at J, with 19 bases between the two ends. There are 14 residues in the CDR3. The CDR3 sequence is CASPWEPTVNIQYF. DNA for the CDR3: TGTGCCAGCCCCTGGGAACCCACGGTAAACATTCAGTACTTC.